Below are 21 T cell receptor beta chains sequenced from a single sample in a study of T cell responses to AZD1222 COVID-19 vaccine. Profiled with immunoSEQ multiplex PCR; TCRdb holds only in-frame clones, not every one. The sample has approximately 140,000 clones, 80% to 95% seen once. Source: peripheral blood, taken 28 days after the second AZD1222 dose. The receptors originated from an adult who received the AZD1222 COVID-19 vaccine.

The V and J genes are TRBV11-3 and TRBJ2-2; 8 bases are a match to TRBD2. V was clipped by 2 bases and J by 4 bases; unmatched bases: 6. The CDR3 totals 16 residues. Germline V CDR1 and CDR2: SGHNT, YENEEA. CDR3 in amino acids: CASSLFSTSGTGELFF. The DNA for the CDR3 is TGTGCCAGCAGCTTATTTTCCACTAGCGGCACCGGGGAGCTGTTTTTT.

This clone was recorded once. The chain links TRBV29-1 to TRBJ2-3; D is perhaps TRBD2 (7 bases). The germline V gene encodes CDR1 SQVTM and CDR2 ANQGSEA. The CDR3 has 14 amino acids. Trimming left V 8 bases short and J 2 bases short, with 17 bases between. In nucleotides, the CDR3 is TGCAGCTCAGGGGCGGGGGCTTCCACAGATACGCAGTATTTT. Encoded protein: CSSGAGASTDTQYF.

This clone was observed once. V usage is TRBV5-1 and J usage is TRBJ1-2; D unclear. CDR1 and CDR2 (germline): SGHRS, YFSETQ. The CDR3 sequence is 16 residues long. Trimming cost V 0 bases and J 3 bases, with 15 bases left between them. CDR3 sequence reads: CASSLVSGPPDYGYTF. The CDR3 DNA sequence: TGCGCCAGCAGCTTGGTTTCTGGTCCGCCGGACTATGGCTACACCTTC.

V and J are TRBV20-1 and TRBJ2-1; TRBD2 aligns across 12 bases. J was trimmed by 6 bases and V by 3 bases; bases with no gene match: 9. The CDR3 has 16 residues. Germline V gives CDR1 DFQATT, CDR2 SNEGSKA (reference sequence). CDR3: CSASHRLAGGRNEQFF. The CDR3 DNA is TGCAGTGCTAGTCATAGGCTAGCGGGGGGGCGCAATGAGCAGTTCTTC.

The chain joins TRBV11-2 to TRBJ1-1, with D unclear. The V and J ends lost 3 bases and 3 bases respectively, with 8 bases between them. Germline CDR1 is SGHAT and CDR2 is FQNNGV. The CDR3 length is 13 residues. The CDR3 nucleotides are TGTGCCAGCAGCTTTCAGATAGACACTGAAGCTTTCTTT. Translation gives CASSFQIDTEAFF. The variable domain in full, with the rest retrieved from reference TRBV11-2 and TRBJ1-1, is EAGVAQSPRYKIIEKRQSVAFWCNPISGHATLYWYQQILGQGPKLLIQFQNNGVVDDSQLPKDRFSAERLKGVDSTLKIQPAKLEDSAVYLCASSFQIDTEAFFGQGTRLTVV.

The chain combines TRBV6-2 or TRBV6-3 with TRBJ2-3; a weak D match, TRBD2 (6 bases). Germline V gene data show CDR1 as MNHEY and CDR2 as SVGEGT. Trimming pared 2 bases from V and 5 bases from J, leaving 11 bases between. The CDR3 extends over 14 amino acids. The CDR3 loop reads CASSYRRREDTQYF. CDR3 in DNA: TGTGCCAGCAGTTACCGTCGGAGGGAAGATACGCAGTATTTT.

The rearrangement joins TRBV7-3 to TRBJ2-2, with TRBD1 matching 8 bases. The ends lost 5 bases at V and 2 bases at J; junction bases unmatched: 7. The CDR3 has 16 residues. Germline values: CDR1 SGHTA, CDR2 FQGTGA. Here the CDR3 DNA reads TGTGCCAGCAGCACCAGGGGGCTCGGAAACACCGGGGAGCTGTTTTTT. Translating gives CASSTRGLGNTGELFF.

The V and J genes are TRBV7-9 and TRBJ1-4, with D possibly being TRBD1 (6 bases). The CDR3 runs 13 residues. V shed 0 bases and J shed 11 bases, with 10 bases lying between them. CDR1 is SEHNR and CDR2 is FQNEAQ in the germline V gene (reference sequence). This CDR3 reads CASSLARTDKLFF. The CDR3 DNA follows: TGTGCCAGCAGCTTAGCGAGGACAGACAAACTGTTTTTT.

The chain links TRBV28 to TRBJ2-1, with TRBD2 identical over 16 bases. After removal of 10 bases from V and 9 bases from J, the junction contained 9 bases not matched to a gene. The CDR3 is 15 residues long. Germline values: CDR1 MDHEN, CDR2 SYDVKM. CDR3 protein: CATRGGTSGRAEQFF. The CDR3 DNA is TGTGCCACCAGAGGGGGGACTAGCGGGAGGGCTGAGCAGTTCTTC.

V gene TRBV7-8 combines with J gene TRBJ1-2; D is uncertain. V was pared by 5 bases and J by 3 bases, with 7 bases between. Looked up from germline, CDR1 is SGHVS and CDR2 is FQNEAQ. This CDR3 is built from 12 residues. CDR3 residues: CASSGGYYGYTF. The CDR3 DNA sequence: TGTGCCAGCAGCGGAGGCTACTATGGCTACACCTTC.

This chain's CDR3 is CASSSTWTGTEAFF. The DNA of the CDR3 is TGTGCCAGCAGTTCCACCTGGACAGGGACTGAAGCTTTCTTT. The rearrangement joins TRBV6-5 to TRBJ1-1; TRBD1 agrees at 8 bases. J was trimmed by 5 bases and V by 4 bases; bases with no gene match: 6. Germline loops: CDR1 MNHEY, CDR2 SVGAGI. CDR3 length: 14 amino acids.

The chain recombines TRBV19 with TRBJ1-6; D unresolved. The germline V gene encodes CDR1 LNHDA and CDR2 SQIVND (reference sequence). The V end lost 4 bases, the J end lost 10 bases, and 8 bases lay between the germline ends. This CDR3 spans 12 amino acids. CDR3 coding DNA: TGTGCCAGTAGTACACGGGAGTCACCCCTCCACTTT. It encodes CASSTRESPLHF.

J is TRBJ2-2 and V is TRBV6-4; maybe TRBD1 (6 bases). CDR1 is MRHNA and CDR2 is SNTAGT in the germline V gene. V was clipped by 5 bases and J by 4 bases, with 17 bases between them. The CDR3 runs 16 residues. CDR3 amino acids: CASSKEPAGATGELFF. The CDR3 nucleotides are TGTGCCAGCAGTAAAGAACCCGCAGGGGCCACCGGGGAGCTGTTTTTT.

V usage is TRBV18 and J usage is TRBJ1-4; 12 nucleotides align to TRBD1. The CDR3 extends over 15 amino acids. From germline, CDR1 is KGHSH and CDR2 LQKENI. The V gene end was trimmed by 3 bases and the J gene end by 8 bases; junction bases not matched to a gene: 4. The CDR3 region has the DNA TGTGCCAGCTCACCGAGGGACAGGGGGCAGGAAAAACTGTTTTTT. It translates to CASSPRDRGQEKLFF. Variable domain in full (rest from reference TRBV18 and TRBJ1-4): NAGVMQNPRHLVRRRGQEARLRCSPMKGHSHVYWYRQLPEEGLKFMVYLQKENIIDESGMPKERFSAEFPKEGPSILRIQQVVRGDSAAYFCASSPRDRGQEKLFFGSGTQLSVL.

This clone was counted only a few times. CDR3 in DNA: TGTGCCAGCAGCTTAGCGACAGGGGGTTATGAGCAGTTCTTC. Its protein product is CASSLATGGYEQFF. The gene calls are TRBV7-3 and TRBJ2-1, with 9 bases identical to TRBD1. Germline V gene data show CDR1 as SGHTA and CDR2 as FQGTGA. CDR3 size: 14 residues. Trimming cost V 2 bases and J 8 bases; bases outside gene matches: 4.

The chain links TRBV10-3 to TRBJ1-1; the D is unclear. V lost 3 bases and J lost 1, with 18 bases in between. This CDR3 region has 17 residues. CDR1 is ENHRY and CDR2 is SYGVKD in the germline V gene. The CDR3 loop reads CAISEYSVRKGNTEAFF. CDR3 nucleotide sequence: TGTGCCATCAGTGAATATTCGGTGAGAAAAGGGAACACTGAAGCTTTCTTT.

This chain links TRBV15 with TRBJ1-5; D might be TRBD1 (5 bases). V lost 2 bases and J lost 9, with 20 bases in between. This CDR3 is built from 16 residues. The germline gives CDR1 LNHNV, CDR2 YYDKDF (reference sequence). The CDR3 sequence: CATSRRTSFPPLPQHF. The CDR3 nucleotides read TGTGCCACCAGCAGACGGACATCCTTCCCCCCTCTGCCCCAGCATTTT.

The V call is TRBV5-1, the J call TRBJ1-4; D is undetermined. Germline CDR1 SGHRS, CDR2 YFSETQ. The CDR3 runs to 14 residues. The V end lost 0 bases, the J end lost 3 bases, and 6 bases lay between the germline ends. The chain's CDR3 is CASSLDTANEKLFF. In nucleotides, the CDR3 is TGCGCCAGCAGCTTGGACACAGCTAATGAAAAACTGTTTTTT.

The chain recombines TRBV7-2 with TRBJ2-3; 9 nucleotides match TRBD2. J gave up 3 bases and V 6 bases, and 7 bases lay outside the gene matches. The CDR3 runs 15 residues. Per germline, CDR1 SGHTA and CDR2 FQGNSA. CDR3 sequence (DNA): TGTGCCAGCAGTGGGGGCGGGAGGGAGACAGATACGCAGTATTTT. It specifies CASSGGGRETDTQYF.

CDR3 in amino acids: CASRRVAGWADTQYF. CDR3 bases: TGTGCCAGCAGGAGGGTGGCGGGATGGGCAGATACGCAGTATTTT. The chain has TRBV6-5 and TRBJ2-3, with D tentatively TRBD2 (6 bases). The ends were cut back, 6 bases at V and 4 bases at J, with 17 bases in the middle. Germline V gives CDR1 MNHEY, CDR2 SVGAGI. The length of the CDR3 is 15 residues.

This chain connects TRBV12-3 or TRBV12-4 to TRBJ1-2; D is ambiguous. CDR3 length equals 13 residues. V lost 6 bases to trimming and J lost 2 bases, with 10 bases between them. CDR3 in DNA: TGTGCCAGCAGCTATCGGGAGAACTATGGCTACACCTTC. This sequence encodes CASSYRENYGYTF.